This T cell receptor beta chain derives from a study of cytomegalovirus exposure and HLA in healthy donors. Study-level points and caveats: The study put around 180 TCR beta chains on its list as cytomegalovirus-associated. Relative to equally common others, HLA-associated TCR beta chains showed greater clonal expansion in a later analysis.

Researchers ran the PCR with 60 Vbeta and 13 Jbeta primers. Method: immunoSEQ multiplex PCR; TCRdb's copy keeps in-frame clones and lacks some. Counted here are some 150,000 clones, roughly 80% occurring once; the ten biggest clones make up more than 4%. V shed 7 bases and J 2 bases; nucleotides not matched to a gene: 8. CDR3 length equals 15 residues. The germline CDR1 and CDR2 sequences are MNHEY and SVGAGI. In its sample, this clone was seen a few times. Antigen: not known. This sequence joins TRBV6-5 and TRBJ2-7; TRBD1 agrees at 10 bases. This clonotype was sampled from a man aged 40-49 years in good health and CMV-seronegative. Material: PBMCs. The CDR3 region is CASTHVGTGAYEQYF. In DNA form, the CDR3 reads TGTGCCAGCACCCACGTTGGGACAGGGGCCTACGAGCAGTACTTC.